This T cell receptor (beta chain) emerged from a study of blood T cells in healthy people across ages. The second PCR ran about 6 to 11 cycles with a sample-barcoded 5' primer and J-beta primers. Each CDR3 protein gets one entry after TCRdb re-called the 5' RACE reads with MiXCR. Of 1.4 million to 1.5 million distinct CDR3 sequences in the sample, roughly 45% were seen once. The amount of total RNA extracted per sample was at least 5.5 micrograms. Concerning this clonotype: What it recognizes is unknown.

With 2 bases removed from V and 2 bases from J, the gap between germline ends came to 18 bases. Germline values: CDR1 SGHRS, CDR2 YFSETQ. The CDR3 extends over 17 amino acids. General study results and limits: A roughly linear fall in TCR beta diversity per million T cells was seen with increasing age. The study found more naive CD4+ cells and higher diversity in long-lived than aged donors.

The sample taken for sequencing was blood. This TCR was sampled from a woman aged 18 to 35 in good health. This chain uses TRBV5-1 with TRBJ2-3; the D gene is possibly TRBD1 (5 bases). Here the CDR3 reads CASSFSSGLRDTDTQYF. CDR3 DNA: TGCGCCAGCAGCTTCTCGTCCGGGCTCAGGGACACAGATACGCAGTATTTT.